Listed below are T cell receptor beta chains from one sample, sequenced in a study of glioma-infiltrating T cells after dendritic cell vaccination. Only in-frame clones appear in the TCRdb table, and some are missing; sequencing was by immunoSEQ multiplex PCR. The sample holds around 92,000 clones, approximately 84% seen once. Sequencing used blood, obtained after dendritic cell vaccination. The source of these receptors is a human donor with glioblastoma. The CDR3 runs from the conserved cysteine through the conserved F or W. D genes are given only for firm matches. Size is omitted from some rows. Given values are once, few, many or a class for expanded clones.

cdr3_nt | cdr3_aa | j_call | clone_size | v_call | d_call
TGTGCCTGGAGTGTACTACCGGGCACCATATATTTT | CAWSVLPGTIYF | TRBJ1-3 | once | TRBV30 | NA
TGTGCCAGCTCTCCGACAGGCTACTACGAGCAGTACTTC | CASSPTGYYEQYF | TRBJ2-7 | few | TRBV6-4 | NA
TGTGCCAGCAGCTTGGGGACAGGGGAAAATTCACCCCTCCACTTT | CASSLGTGENSPLHF | TRBJ1-6 | NA | TRBV7-9 | TRBD1
TGTGCCAGCTCACTCCAGGGGCCTCCGACTGAAGCTTTCTTT | CASSLQGPPTEAFF | TRBJ1-1 | NA | TRBV18 | NA
TGCAGCGTTGAAGAGGCTAGCGGGAGCTCGCCTCACTTC | CSVEEASGSSPHF | TRBJ2-7 | once | TRBV29-1 | TRBD2
TGTGCCAGCAGGGCCACTAGCGGGGGGGCCTATGAGCAGTTCTTC | CASRATSGGAYEQFF | TRBJ2-1 | NA | TRBV2 | TRBD2
TGTGCCACCAGCATAAGGCTAGAGAACACTGAAGCTTTCTTT | CATSIRLENTEAFF | TRBJ1-1 | NA | TRBV15 | NA
TGTGCCAGCAGCGCTGAGGACAGGCCCAATCAGCCCCAGCATTTT | CASSAEDRPNQPQHF | TRBJ1-5 | NA | TRBV9 | TRBD1
TGTGCCAGTCTTAGAGGGGGCAGGGGGTTGGTCGGGGAGCTGTTTTTT | CASLRGGRGLVGELFF | TRBJ2-2 | once | TRBV6-6 | TRBD1
TGTGCCAGCAGCCCTAGGGGAGAGCAGTTCTTC | CASSPRGEQFF | TRBJ2-1 | NA | TRBV11-2 | NA
TGTGCCAGTACCGGACAGGGTGGCTACACCTTC | CASTGQGGYTF | TRBJ1-2 | NA | TRBV19 | TRBD1
TGTGCCAGCAGCTTAGAACTAGTTGATCAGTACTTC | CASSLELVDQYF | TRBJ2-5 | NA | TRBV7-9 | NA
TGCGCCACCTCCGGGACAGCGAACACCGGGGAGCTGTTTTTT | CATSGTANTGELFF | TRBJ2-2 | NA | TRBV5-1 | TRBD1
TGTGCCAGCAGTGAAAGTCCCGGGACAGACCAACTTAAGCAGTACTTC | CASSESPGTDQLKQYF | TRBJ2-7 | NA | TRBV25-1 | TRBD1
TGTGCCAGCAGACACCAGGGGGCGACGTATCTCTATGGCTACACCTTC | CASRHQGATYLYGYTF | TRBJ1-2 | NA | TRBV5-6 | TRBD1
TGTGCCAGCAGCTTAGCGCAAGCGGGAGGGCCGAGGGAGCAGTACTTC | CASSLAQAGGPREQYF | TRBJ2-7 | NA | TRBV7-8 | TRBD2
TGTGCCAGCAGCGCCTCGGACAGAAAAGAGACCCAGTACTTC | CASSASDRKETQYF | TRBJ2-5 | NA | TRBV7-9 | NA
TGTGCCAGCAGCCGCGGGGACTATGGCTACACCTTC | CASSRGDYGYTF | TRBJ1-2 | NA | TRBV7-2 | NA
TGTGCCAGCAGCCAGAAGACCGGGACAGATCTCTATGGCTACACCTTC | CASSQKTGTDLYGYTF | TRBJ1-2 | NA | TRBV4-2 | TRBD1
TGTGCCTGGAGCTGGACAGGGGGAGAGACCCAGTACTTC | CAWSWTGGETQYF | TRBJ2-5 | NA | TRBV30 | TRBD1
TGTGCCAGCAGTGAGCAGGGGGCCTACAATGAGCAGTTCTTC | CASSEQGAYNEQFF | TRBJ2-1 | NA | TRBV25-1 | TRBD1
TGTGCCAGCAGTTTCTTAGGGGCATATCAGCCCCAGCATTTT | CASSFLGAYQPQHF | TRBJ1-5 | NA | TRBV27 | NA
TGTGCCAGCAGTCGGGGGGACCGGATGAAGCAGCCCCAGCATTTT | CASSRGDRMKQPQHF | TRBJ1-5 | NA | TRBV28 | NA
TGTGCCAGCAGCCCCGGACAGTACACCGGGGAGCTGTTTTTT | CASSPGQYTGELFF | TRBJ2-2 | NA | TRBV6-4 | NA
TGTGCCAGCAGTTTTGCCGACAGGGGAGCTAATGAAAAACTGTTTTTT | CASSFADRGANEKLFF | TRBJ1-4 | once | TRBV28 | TRBD1
TGTGCCAGCTCACCCTACACAGGGGGCGACCAGCAGTACTTC | CASSPYTGGDQQYF | TRBJ2-7 | NA | TRBV18 | TRBD1
TGTGCCAGCAGTTTATTTCGACGGCAGGGGTCGACTGAGCAGTACTTC | CASSLFRRQGSTEQYF | TRBJ2-7 | NA | TRBV27 | NA
TGTGCCAGCAGTGTGGGGGGGGCACGAAATCAGCCCCAGCATTTT | CASSVGGARNQPQHF | TRBJ1-5 | NA | TRBV28 | NA
TGTGCCAGCAGCTTACAACCCTACAATCAGCCCCAGCATTTT | CASSLQPYNQPQHF | TRBJ1-5 | NA | TRBV7-6 | NA
TGCAGTGTGGGCCTTGGAGATACGCAGTATTTT | CSVGLGDTQYF | TRBJ2-3 | NA | TRBV20-1 | NA
TGTGCCACTAAAAGCCGGGGCGGGAGCTACGAGCAGTACTTC | CATKSRGGSYEQYF | TRBJ2-7 | NA | TRBV28 | TRBD2
TGTGCCAGCAGCCTTAGAGGAGGGTCCTACAATGAGCAGTTCTTC | CASSLRGGSYNEQFF | TRBJ2-1 | NA | TRBV9 | NA
TGTGCCAGCAGCTTGGGCAGGGTATCGACTGAAGCTTTCTTT | CASSLGRVSTEAFF | TRBJ1-1 | NA | TRBV5-8 | NA
TGTGCCAGCAGCGTCTCGAGTCGGACAGGGATCCATGAGCAGTTCTTC | CASSVSSRTGIHEQFF | TRBJ2-1 | NA | TRBV9 | TRBD1
TGTGCCAGCAGTGAAATTATGGGCCCTGAAGCTTTCTTT | CASSEIMGPEAFF | TRBJ1-1 | NA | TRBV6-1 | NA
TGTGCCAGCAGCTCACGCCCAGGGCAGCCGGACTATGGCTACACCTTC | CASSSRPGQPDYGYTF | TRBJ1-2 | NA | TRBV7-9 | NA
TGTGCCAGCAGCCGAAAAATGGAGGTCCTTCGGGGCTACACCTTC | CASSRKMEVLRGYTF | TRBJ1-2 | NA | TRBV21-1 | NA
TGTGCCAGCAGCCGAGACAGGGGGTCGATTGAAAAACTGTTTTTT | CASSRDRGSIEKLFF | TRBJ1-4 | NA | TRBV6-5 | TRBD1
TGTGCCAGCTGGAGAGCGGGGGCCTACGAGCAGTACTTC | CASWRAGAYEQYF | TRBJ2-7 | NA | TRBV27 | TRBD2
TGTGCCAGTAGTTCAATAGGCAGGGACAGCCAGCAGTTCTTC | CASSSIGRDSQQFF | TRBJ2-1 | NA | TRBV19 | TRBD1
TGTGCCAGCAGCCCGGGGGTTATAACTGCTGGGGCCAACGTCCTGACTTTC | CASSPGVITAGANVLTF | TRBJ2-6 | NA | TRBV5-4 | NA
TGCGCCAGCAGCTTGGGGCTAGTTAGCCACGAGCAGTACTTC | CASSLGLVSHEQYF | TRBJ2-7 | NA | TRBV5-1 | NA
TGTGCCAGCCGACTAGCGGGGGTTACAGATACGCAGTATTTT | CASRLAGVTDTQYF | TRBJ2-3 | NA | TRBV19 | TRBD2
TGTGCCTGGAGGCGTATTCGGGACAGGAACCTCTATGGCTACACCTTC | CAWRRIRDRNLYGYTF | TRBJ1-2 | NA | TRBV30 | TRBD1
TGTGCCAGCAGCCAAGCCACTAGCGGGAGTAAGGCCTACGAGCAGTACTTC | CASSQATSGSKAYEQYF | TRBJ2-7 | NA | TRBV4-2 | TRBD2
TGTGCCAGCAGTCCCCCCAGGGAGGACAGGGGGCTGAATGAGACCCAGTACTTC | CASSPPREDRGLNETQYF | TRBJ2-5 | NA | TRBV9 | TRBD1
TGTGCCAGCAGCTTAGAAGCGGGGATGGGATACGAGCAGTACTTC | CASSLEAGMGYEQYF | TRBJ2-7 | NA | TRBV7-2 | TRBD2
TGTGCCAGCAGGGTAAGGGGACAGGGAGCAGAAGCTTTCTTT | CASRVRGQGAEAFF | TRBJ1-1 | NA | TRBV2 | TRBD1
TGTGCCACCAGCAGAGTACAGGGGGCATGGGATTCACCCCTCCACTTT | CATSRVQGAWDSPLHF | TRBJ1-6 | NA | TRBV15 | TRBD1
TGTGCCAGTAGTAGTGGCGAGGGCGTCATACAGCCCCAGCATTTT | CASSSGEGVIQPQHF | TRBJ1-5 | NA | TRBV19 | NA